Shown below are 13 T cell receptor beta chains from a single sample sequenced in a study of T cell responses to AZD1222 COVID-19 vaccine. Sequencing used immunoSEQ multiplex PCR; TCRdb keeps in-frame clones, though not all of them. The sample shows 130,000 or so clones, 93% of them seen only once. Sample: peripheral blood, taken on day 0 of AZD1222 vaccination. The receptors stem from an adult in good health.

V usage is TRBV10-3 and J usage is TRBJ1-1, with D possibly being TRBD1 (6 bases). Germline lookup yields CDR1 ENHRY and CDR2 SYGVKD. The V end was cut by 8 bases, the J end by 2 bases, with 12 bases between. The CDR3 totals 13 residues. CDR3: CAICPGENTEAFF. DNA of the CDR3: TGTGCCATCTGTCCAGGGGAAAACACTGAAGCTTTCTTT.

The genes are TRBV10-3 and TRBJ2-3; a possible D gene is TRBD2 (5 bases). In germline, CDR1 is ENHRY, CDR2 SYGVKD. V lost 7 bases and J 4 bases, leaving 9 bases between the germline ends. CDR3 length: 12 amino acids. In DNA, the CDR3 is TGTGCCATCAAGGGAGAACCAGATACGCAGTATTTT. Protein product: CAIKGEPDTQYF.

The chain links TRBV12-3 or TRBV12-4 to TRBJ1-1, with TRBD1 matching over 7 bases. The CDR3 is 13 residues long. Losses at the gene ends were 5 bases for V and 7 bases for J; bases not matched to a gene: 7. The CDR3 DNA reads TGTGCCAGCAGTCCGGGGGACAGCGTTGAAGCTTTCTTT. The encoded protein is CASSPGDSVEAFF.

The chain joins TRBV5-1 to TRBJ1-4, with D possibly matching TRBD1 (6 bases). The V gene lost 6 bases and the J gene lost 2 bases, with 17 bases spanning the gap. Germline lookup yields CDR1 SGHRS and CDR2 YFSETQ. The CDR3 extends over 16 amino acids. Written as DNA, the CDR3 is TGCGCCAGCACCCCCGGGGGCACACTGACTAATGAAAAACTGTTTTTT. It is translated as CASTPGGTLTNEKLFF.

CDR3 region: CASSRGDRAGGTNGYTF. CDR3 bases: TGTGCCAGCAGCCGAGGGGACAGGGCGGGTGGTACTAATGGCTACACCTTC. The gene calls are TRBV4-2 and TRBJ1-2; TRBD1 aligns across 9 bases. Germline-derived CDR1 and CDR2 are LGHNA and YNFKEQ. CDR3 length: 17 residues. Trimming removed 4 bases from V and 6 bases from J; junction bases left unmatched: 15.

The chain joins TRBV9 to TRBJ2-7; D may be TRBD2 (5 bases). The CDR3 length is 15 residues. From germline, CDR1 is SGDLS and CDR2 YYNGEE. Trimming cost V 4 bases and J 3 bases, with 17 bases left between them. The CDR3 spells CASSPLREHNYEQYF. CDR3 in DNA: TGTGCCAGCAGCCCTCTCCGGGAACACAACTACGAGCAGTACTTC.

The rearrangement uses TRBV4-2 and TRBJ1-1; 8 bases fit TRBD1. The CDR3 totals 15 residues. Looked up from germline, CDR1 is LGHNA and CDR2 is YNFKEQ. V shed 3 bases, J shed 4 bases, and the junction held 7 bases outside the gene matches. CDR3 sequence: CASSHARTGGTEAFF. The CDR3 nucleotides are TGTGCCAGCAGCCATGCGAGAACAGGGGGCACTGAAGCTTTCTTT.

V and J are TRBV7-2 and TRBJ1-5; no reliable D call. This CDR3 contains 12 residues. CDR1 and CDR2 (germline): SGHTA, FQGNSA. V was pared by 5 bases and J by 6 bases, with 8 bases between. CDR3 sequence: CASSLLAQPQHF. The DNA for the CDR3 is TGTGCCAGCAGCCTCTTGGCTCAGCCCCAGCATTTT. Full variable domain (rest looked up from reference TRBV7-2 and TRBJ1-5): GAGVSQSPSNKVTEKGKDVELRCDPISGHTALYWYRQSLGQGLEFLIYFQGNSAPDKSGLPSDRFSAERTGGSVSTLTIQRTQQEDSAVYLCASSLLAQPQHFGDGTRLSIL.

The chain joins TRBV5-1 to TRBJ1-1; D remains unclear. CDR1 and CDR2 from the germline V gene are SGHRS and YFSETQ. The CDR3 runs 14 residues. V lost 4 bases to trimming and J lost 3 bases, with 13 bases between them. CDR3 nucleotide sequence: TGCGCCAGCAGCGTACGGAGGGCGGACACTGAAGCTTTCTTT. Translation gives CASSVRRADTEAFF.

CDR3 protein: CAIGDGLPYEQYF. Here the CDR3 DNA reads TGTGCCATAGGGGACGGCTTACCCTACGAGCAGTACTTC. The genes are TRBV10-3 and TRBJ2-7; D tentatively fits TRBD1 or TRBD2 (5 bases each). V gave up 9 bases and J gave up 2 bases, with 14 bases separating them. CDR1 is ENHRY and CDR2 is SYGVKD in the germline V gene. CDR3 size: 13 residues.

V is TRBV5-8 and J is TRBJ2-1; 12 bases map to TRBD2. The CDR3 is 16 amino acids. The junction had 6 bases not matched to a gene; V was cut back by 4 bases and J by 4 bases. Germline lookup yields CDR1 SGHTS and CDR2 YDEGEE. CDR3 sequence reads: CASSTGLAGLYNEQFF. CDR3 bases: TGTGCCAGCAGCACCGGACTAGCGGGATTATACAATGAGCAGTTCTTC.

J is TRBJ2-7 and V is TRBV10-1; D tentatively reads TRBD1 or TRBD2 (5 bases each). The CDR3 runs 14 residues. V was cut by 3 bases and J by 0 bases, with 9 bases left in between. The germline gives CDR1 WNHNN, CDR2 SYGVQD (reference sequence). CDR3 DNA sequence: TGCGCCAGCAGTGACCCAGGGAGCTCCTACGAGCAGTACTTC. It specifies CASSDPGSSYEQYF.

The CDR3 spells CASSFGEVGEQFF. The DNA for the CDR3 is TGTGCCAGCAGTTTCGGGGAGGTCGGCGAGCAGTTCTTC. The rearrangement joins TRBV12-3 or TRBV12-4 to TRBJ2-1, with a possible D match to TRBD2 (6 bases). This CDR3 region has 13 residues. Trimming stripped 3 bases from V and 10 bases from J, with 13 bases between.